The next 24 T cell receptor beta chains were all read from a single sample in a study of cytomegalovirus exposure and HLA in healthy donors. The protocol was immunoSEQ multiplex PCR, while the TCRdb copy is restricted to in-frame clones and leaves out a portion. The sample lists around 120,000 clones, more than 70% occurring once. Sequenced: PBMCs. These receptors originate from a man younger than 35 in good health and CMV-seronegative.

V gene TRBV9 combines with J gene TRBJ1-6, with 7 bases fitting TRBD1. The V gene's germline CDR1 is SGDLS and CDR2 YYNGEE. There are 14 residues in the CDR3. V was pared by 0 bases and J by 11 bases, with 5 bases of the junction left unmatched. CDR3 DNA: TGTGCCAGCAGCGTAGGACAGGGCATGGCACCCCTCCACTTT. This encodes CASSVGQGMAPLHF.

The chain couples TRBV5-8 to TRBJ1-2; D gene ambiguous. The CDR3 runs 12 residues. Trimming pared 6 bases from V and 9 bases from J, leaving 15 bases between. Germline V CDR1 and CDR2: SGHTS, YDEGEE. In DNA, the CDR3 is TGTGCCAGCACCAAAAGGAGGGTTCGCTACACCTTC. Translation: CASTKRRVRYTF.

The chain links TRBV30 to TRBJ1-2, with D tentatively TRBD1 (5 bases). CDR1 GTSNPN and CDR2 SVGIG come from the germline V gene (reference sequence). V dropped 4 bases and J dropped 3 bases, with 15 bases sitting between them. CDR3 length equals 14 residues. The CDR3 protein is CAWNRRTTYYGYTF. DNA for the CDR3: TGTGCCTGGAACAGAAGGACAACCTACTATGGCTACACCTTC.

This clone was seen a few times. The genes are TRBV15 and TRBJ1-5; 7 bases fit TRBD1. This CDR3 is 16 amino acids long. V was pared by 0 bases and J by 1 base, with 3 bases of the junction left unmatched. Germline V gives CDR1 LNHNV, CDR2 YYDKDF (reference sequence). CDR3 nucleotide sequence: TGTGCCACCAGCAGAGATAGGGGGCGAAGCAATCAGCCCCAGCATTTT. It is translated as CATSRDRGRSNQPQHF. Drawing the rest from reference TRBV15 and TRBJ1-5, the complete variable domain is DAMVIQNPRYQVTQFGKPVTLSCSQTLNHNVMYWYQQKSSQAPKLLFHYYDKDFNNEADTPDNFQSRRPNTSFCFLDIRSPGLGDTAMYLCATSRDRGRSNQPQHFGDGTRLSIL.

The genes are TRBV25-1 and TRBJ2-2; the match to TRBD1 covers 7 bases. The CDR3 runs to 16 residues. V lost 3 bases, J lost 5 bases, and 9 bases stayed unmatched. Germline V lookup: CDR1 MGHDK, CDR2 SYGVNS. In DNA, the CDR3 is TGTGCCAGCAGTGATCTTTTGGGACAGAAGACCGGGGAGCTGTTTTTT. This encodes CASSDLLGQKTGELFF.

This clone has only one observation. The gene calls are TRBV19 and TRBJ2-1; perhaps TRBD2 as D (7 bases). CDR3 length: 15 residues. Germline V CDR1 and CDR2: LNHDA, SQIVND (reference sequence). The ends were cut back, 7 bases at V and 3 bases at J, with 16 bases in the middle. The CDR3 bases are TGTGCCAGTATGAGGGGGGGAGGATACTACAATGAGCAGTTCTTC. This codes for CASMRGGGYYNEQFF.

The V call is TRBV25-1, the J call TRBJ1-4; tentative D call: TRBD1 (5 bases). Germline CDR1 MGHDK, CDR2 SYGVNS. V lost 8 bases to trimming and J lost 6 bases, with 16 bases between them. The CDR3 contains 14 residues. The CDR3 loop reads CASGDGDSHEKLFF. CDR3 nucleotide sequence: TGTGCCAGCGGCGATGGCGACAGCCATGAAAAACTGTTTTTT.

This clone was seen a few times. This chain's CDR3 is CASNDPGQGGYGYTF. DNA for the CDR3: TGCGCCAGCAACGACCCGGGACAGGGAGGCTATGGCTACACCTTC. The V call is TRBV5-1, the J call TRBJ1-2; 9 bases are shared with TRBD1. The germline gives CDR1 SGHRS, CDR2 YFSETQ. The CDR3 is 15 residues long. After removal of 6 bases from V and 4 bases from J, the junction contained 10 bases not matched to a gene.

The V call is TRBV5-4, the J call TRBJ1-1, with TRBD1 matching over 10 bases. Trimming removed 0 bases from V and 7 bases from J; junction bases left unmatched: 3. This CDR3 spans 14 amino acids. Germline lookup yields CDR1 SGHNT and CDR2 YYREEE (reference sequence). CDR3 in DNA: TGTGCCAGCAGCTTGGCGGGACAGGGGAATGAAGCTTTCTTT. Encoded protein: CASSLAGQGNEAFF. Looking up the rest from reference TRBV5-4 and TRBJ1-1 gives the full variable domain: ETGVTQSPTHLIKTRGQQVTLRCSSQSGHNTVSWYQQALGQGPQFIFQYYREEENGRGNFPPRFSGLQFPNYSSELNVNALELDDSALYLCASSLAGQGNEAFFGQGTRLTVV.

This sequence joins TRBV29-1 and TRBJ1-5; 9 nucleotides match TRBD1. The germline V gene has CDR1 SQVTM and CDR2 ANQGSEA. V was pared by 6 bases and J by 7 bases, with 7 bases of the junction left unmatched. The CDR3 runs 13 residues. This CDR3 is CSVRDRAEQPQHF. For the CDR3, the DNA is TGCAGCGTCCGGGACAGGGCTGAACAGCCCCAGCATTTT.

This clone was seen a few times. The gene calls are TRBV11-1 and TRBJ1-4, with D possibly TRBD1 on 5 matching bases. Germline V gene lookup returns CDR1 SGHAT and CDR2 FQDESV (reference sequence). This CDR3 has 12 residues. Trimming shortened V by 5 bases and J by 13 bases, and 14 bases separated the two germline ends. In nucleotides, the CDR3 is TGTGCCAGCAGCGCGGGGACTGCAGGACTGTTTTTT. Amino acids: CASSAGTAGLFF.

This chain links TRBV6-1 with TRBJ1-5, with D unclear. Per germline, CDR1 MNHNS and CDR2 SASEGT. The CDR3 runs to 14 residues. The V end was cut by 5 bases, the J end by 3 bases, with 11 bases between. The CDR3 region has the DNA TGTGCCAGCAGTCTCGACTATTTCAATCAGCCCCAGCATTTT. Protein product: CASSLDYFNQPQHF.

The V and J genes are TRBV11-3 and TRBJ2-3; 7 bases align to TRBD2. The germline CDR1 and CDR2 sequences are SGHNT and YENEEA. The CDR3 runs 17 residues. J was trimmed by 5 bases and V by 5 bases; bases with no gene match: 16. CDR3 in amino acids: CASSPGTGGSRRDTQYF. The CDR3 DNA is TGTGCCAGCAGCCCAGGAACTGGCGGGAGCCGTCGAGATACGCAGTATTTT. Full variable domain (rest looked up from reference TRBV11-3 and TRBJ2-3): EAGVVQSPRYKIIEKKQPVAFWCNPISGHNTLYWYLQNLGQGPELLIRYENEEAVDDSQLPKDRFSAERLKGVDSTLKIQPAELGDSAVYLCASSPGTGGSRRDTQYFGPGTRLTVL.

This sequence joins TRBV4-2 and TRBJ2-3; D might be TRBD1 (5 bases). Germline assignment: CDR1 LGHNA and CDR2 YNFKEQ. CDR3 length equals 15 residues. V lost 1 base and J lost 2, with 10 bases in between. The DNA of the CDR3 is TGTGCCAGCAGCCAAGGGGGCAGCGACACAGATACGCAGTATTTT. As protein: CASSQGGSDTDTQYF.

This chain joins TRBV6-6 and TRBJ2-7; D is uncertain. The CDR3 totals 10 residues. From germline, CDR1 is MNHNY and CDR2 SVGAGI (reference sequence). V lost 4 bases, J lost 6 bases, and 4 bases lay in between. Here the CDR3 DNA reads TGTGCCAGCAGTTCATCCGAGCAGTACTTC. Translated, it gives CASSSSEQYF.

This chain links TRBV4-1 with TRBJ1-1, with D unresolved. There are 14 residues in the CDR3. Trimming pared 3 bases from V and 3 bases from J, leaving 11 bases between. CDR1 is MGHRA, CDR2 YSYEKL, per germline. Here the CDR3 reads CASSQIVGYTEAFF. In DNA, the CDR3 is TGCGCCAGCAGCCAGATCGTCGGGTACACTGAAGCTTTCTTT.

This clone came up once. Other DNA sequences of this sample code for an identical CDR3. The chain links TRBV5-1 to TRBJ2-7; D not certain. V gave up 0 bases and J gave up 1 base, with 5 bases separating them. The CDR3 has 13 residues. From germline, CDR1 is SGHRS and CDR2 YFSETQ. The CDR3 here is CASSLDGSYEQYF. The DNA for the CDR3 is TGCGCCAGCAGCTTGGACGGTTCCTACGAGCAGTACTTC.

The rearrangement uses TRBV15 and TRBJ1-1; 9 bases map to TRBD1. CDR1 and CDR2 (germline): LNHNV, YYDKDF (reference sequence). The length of the CDR3 is 17 residues. The junction had 9 bases not matched to a gene; V was cut back by 3 bases and J by 1 base. This CDR3 reads CATSSDTGTGPNTEAFF. The CDR3 nucleotides are TGTGCCACCAGCAGCGACACCGGGACAGGGCCGAACACTGAAGCTTTCTTT.

The J gene is TRBJ1-6, the V gene TRBV6-4; 7 nucleotides match TRBD1. The ends lost 4 bases at V and 9 bases at J; junction bases unmatched: 6. Germline CDR1 and CDR2: MRHNA and SNTAGT. The CDR3 spans 14 residues. CDR3 in amino acids: CASSGGGGSSPLHF. The CDR3 nucleotides are TGTGCCAGCAGTGGTGGAGGGGGCAGTTCACCCCTCCACTTT.

The chain couples TRBV6-1 to TRBJ1-5; D is uncertain. Germline V gene data show CDR1 as MNHNS and CDR2 as SASEGT. The germline V and J ends were trimmed by 3 bases and 6 bases, with 9 bases remaining between them. The CDR3 length is 13 residues. The CDR3 region is CASSDSPPQPQHF. In DNA, the CDR3 is TGTGCCAGCAGTGACTCCCCCCCTCAGCCCCAGCATTTT.

This chain connects TRBV7-9 to TRBJ1-2; 7 bases match TRBD1. CDR1 and CDR2 (germline): SEHNR, FQNEAQ (reference sequence). This CDR3 spans 17 amino acids. V dropped 5 bases and J dropped 0; count of bases not matched to a gene: 12. CDR3 loop: CASSLGDRATSNYGYTF. The CDR3 nucleotides are TGTGCCAGCAGCCTGGGCGACAGGGCCACATCTAACTATGGCTACACCTTC.

The gene calls are TRBV5-4 and TRBJ2-6, with 8 bases aligning to TRBD1. CDR3 length equals 18 residues. Losses at the gene ends were 5 bases for V and 4 bases for J; bases not matched to a gene: 14. Germline V CDR1 and CDR2: SGHNT, YYREEE (reference sequence). This chain's CDR3 is CASSMPGQVGIGANVLTF. The CDR3 region has the DNA TGTGCCAGCAGTATGCCGGGACAGGTGGGCATCGGGGCCAACGTCCTGACTTTC.

The genes are TRBV28 and TRBJ2-1; D might be TRBD2 (5 bases). Germline V lookup: CDR1 MDHEN, CDR2 SYDVKM. V lost 2 bases and J lost 7, with 12 bases in between. This CDR3 region has 14 residues. DNA for the CDR3: TGTGCCAGCAGTTTAGTAGGGCCGGGGAATGAGCAGTTCTTC. It specifies CASSLVGPGNEQFF.

The rearrangement uses TRBV25-1 and TRBJ2-5; TRBD2 agrees at 7 bases. This CDR3 region has 15 residues. The germline CDR1 and CDR2 sequences are MGHDK and SYGVNS. J was trimmed by 3 bases and V by 1 base; bases with no gene match: 5. The CDR3 reads CASSEWVGGKETQYF. CDR3 sequence (DNA): TGTGCCAGCAGTGAATGGGTGGGGGGGAAAGAGACCCAGTACTTC.